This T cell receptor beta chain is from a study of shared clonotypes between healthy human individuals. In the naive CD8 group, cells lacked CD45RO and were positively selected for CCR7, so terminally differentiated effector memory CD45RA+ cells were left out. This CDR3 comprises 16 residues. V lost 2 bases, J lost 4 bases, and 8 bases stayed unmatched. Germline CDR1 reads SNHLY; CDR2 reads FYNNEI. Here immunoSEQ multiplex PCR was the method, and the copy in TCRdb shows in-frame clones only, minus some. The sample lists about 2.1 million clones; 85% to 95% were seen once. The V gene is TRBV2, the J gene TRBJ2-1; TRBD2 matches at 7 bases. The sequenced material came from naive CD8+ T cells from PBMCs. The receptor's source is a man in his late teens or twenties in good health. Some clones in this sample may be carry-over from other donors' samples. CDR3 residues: CASSELASGTYNEQFF. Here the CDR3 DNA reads TGTGCCAGCAGTGAATTAGCTAGCGGTACGTACAATGAGCAGTTCTTC.